Below, 32 T cell receptor beta chains from the same sample are listed, as sequenced in a study of identical twins. TCRdb re-derived calls from the 5' RACE reads in MiXCR, one entry per CDR3 protein. The table has some 730,000 distinct CDR3 sequences, 15% to 20% seen once. These same data were also listed under a study on T cells expressing NK-cell markers.

The sequencing input was PBMCs. Every receptor here comes from a woman aged 18-35 years in good health.

The chain employs TRBV20-1 and TRBJ2-1; a possible D gene is TRBD2 (6 bases). This CDR3 comprises 14 residues. Germline assignment: CDR1 DFQATT and CDR2 SNEGSKA (reference sequence). The V end lost 4 bases, the J end lost 4 bases, and 14 bases lay between the germline ends. The CDR3 reads CSATLAPTYNEQFF. CDR3 sequence (DNA): TGCAGTGCTACGCTAGCGCCTACTTACAATGAGCAGTTCTTC.

The chain links TRBV7-2 to TRBJ2-2; D is unresolved. The V gene's germline CDR1 is SGHTA and CDR2 FQGNSA. This CDR3 contains 14 residues. V was clipped by 2 bases and J by 7 bases, with 11 bases between them. CDR3 coding DNA: TGTGCCAGCAGCTTAATAAGCCAAGGCGGGGAGCTGTTTTTT. Amino acid sequence: CASSLISQGGELFF.

This clonotype turned up a few times. The chain uses TRBV15 and TRBJ1-1, with D tentatively TRBD1 (6 bases). The CDR3 is made up of 16 amino acids. Germline CDR1 reads LNHNV; CDR2 reads YYDKDF (reference sequence). Trimming took 2 bases from V and 1 from J, leaving 14 bases between them. For the CDR3, the DNA is TGTGCCACCAGCAGATATACGACAGGCCCGAACACTGAAGCTTTCTTT. Protein product: CATSRYTTGPNTEAFF.

The chain couples TRBV24-1 to TRBJ2-5; 10 bases map to TRBD2. This CDR3 is built from 15 residues. CDR1 and CDR2 (germline): KGHDR, SFDVKD. The V and J ends lost 2 bases and 4 bases, in that order; junction bases with no gene match: 3. Written as DNA, the CDR3 is TGTGCCACCAGTGATTCTCGGACTAGCGGAGAGACCCAGTACTTC. Its translation is CATSDSRTSGETQYF.

This clonotype was seen more than once but under ten times. The V and J genes are TRBV6-5 and TRBJ2-1; D is ambiguous. V shed 0 bases and J shed 0 bases, with 6 bases lying between them. Germline CDR1 reads MNHEY; CDR2 reads SVGAGI. This CDR3 comprises 15 residues. The CDR3 DNA reads as TGTGCCAGCAGTTACTCGCAGGTCTCCTACAATGAGCAGTTCTTC. Translated: CASSYSQVSYNEQFF.

This clonotype was counted at least ten times. The chain is built from TRBV27 and TRBJ2-7; D is perhaps TRBD2 (6 bases). From germline, CDR1 is MNHEY and CDR2 SMNVEV (reference sequence). CDR3 size: 15 residues. The V end was cut by 3 bases, the J end by 3 bases, with 15 bases between. CDR3 sequence: CASSFHRGLDYEQYF. The CDR3 nucleotides read TGTGCCAGCAGTTTCCACCGGGGACTGGACTACGAGCAGTACTTC.

This clonotype has only a few counts. J is TRBJ2-5 and V is TRBV29-1; 9 bases are a match to TRBD2. V gave up 4 bases and J gave up 4 bases; unmatched junction bases: 7. CDR3 length equals 14 residues. Germline V gives CDR1 SQVTM, CDR2 ANQGSEA. The chain's CDR3 is CSVGRRGGAETQYF. CDR3 coding DNA: TGCAGCGTTGGTCGGCGGGGGGGCGCAGAGACCCAGTACTTC. The entire variable domain, with the rest obtained from reference TRBV29-1 and TRBJ2-5, is as follows: SAVISQKPSRDICQRGTSLTIQCQVDSQVTMMFWYRQQPGQSLTLIATANQGSEATYESGFVIDKFPISRPNLTFSTLTVSNMSPEDSSIYLCSVGRRGGAETQYFGPGTRLLVL.

In its sample, this clonotype was seen a few times. V gene TRBV3-1 combines with J gene TRBJ2-3; a possible D gene is TRBD1 (7 bases). The CDR3 has 15 amino acids. Germline CDR1 LGHDT, CDR2 YNNKEL (reference sequence). With 1 base removed from V and 8 bases from J, the gap between germline ends came to 16 bases. The CDR3 DNA sequence: TGTGCCAGCAGCCAAGCGGCGGGACAGAACCCTACGCAGTATTTT. Encoded protein: CASSQAAGQNPTQYF.

The J gene is TRBJ2-3, the V gene TRBV27; 9 bases match TRBD2. Germline trimming cut 7 bases from V and 5 bases from J; bases unmatched to any gene: 7. The CDR3 extends over 14 amino acids. Germline V CDR1 and CDR2: MNHEY, SMNVEV (reference sequence). The CDR3 loop is CASNDGTSRDTQYF. CDR3 nucleotides: TGTGCCAGCAACGATGGGACTAGCCGAGATACGCAGTATTTT.

This clonotype appeared a few times. The rearrangement uses TRBV10-3 and TRBJ2-3, with 12 positions matching TRBD2. CDR1 is ENHRY and CDR2 is SYGVKD in the germline V gene. The CDR3 consists of 18 residues. The junction had 13 bases not matched to a gene; V was cut back by 6 bases and J by 3 bases. Here the CDR3 DNA reads TGTGCCATCAGGGCCTCTAGCGGGAGGGCCGTGGGAACAGATACGCAGTATTTT. It yields the protein CAIRASSGRAVGTDTQYF.

This clonotype was recorded a few times. V gene TRBV7-2 combines with J gene TRBJ1-1; D is ambiguous. The CDR3 covers 14 residues. V lost 5 bases and J 1 base, leaving 11 bases between the germline ends. Per the germline V gene, CDR1 is SGHTA and CDR2 is FQGNSA. The CDR3 DNA follows: TGTGCCAGCAGCCCTCATCGGGGGAACACTGAAGCTTTCTTT. This codes for CASSPHRGNTEAFF.

This clonotype has ten or more counts. CDR3 sequence: CASSGFLAETQYF. The DNA for the CDR3 is TGTGCCAGCAGTGGATTCCTAGCCGAGACCCAGTACTTC. This chain uses TRBV2 with TRBJ2-5; D possibly corresponds to TRBD2 (5 bases). The CDR3 is 13 amino acids. Germline CDR1 reads SNHLY; CDR2 reads FYNNEI. Deletions cut 4 bases from V and 5 bases from J, with 11 bases between.

This chain uses TRBV5-1 with TRBJ2-1; TRBD2 agrees at 12 bases. Trimming at V came to 4 bases and at J to 5 bases, leaving 4 bases not matched to a gene. Germline V CDR1 and CDR2: SGHRS, YFSETQ. This CDR3 has 15 residues. The CDR3 coding sequence is TGCGCCAGCAGCCGGACTAGCGGGGTGAACAATGAGCAGTTCTTC. It encodes CASSRTSGVNNEQFF.

This rearrangement joins TRBV7-8 to TRBJ2-7; D unresolved. Germline CDR1 SGHVS, CDR2 FQNEAQ. CDR3 length: 15 residues. Trimming stripped 0 bases from V and 0 bases from J, with 9 bases between. The CDR3 loop is CASSLAGPSSYEQYF. As DNA, the CDR3 is TGTGCCAGCAGCTTAGCAGGGCCGAGCTCCTACGAGCAGTACTTC.

This sequence joins TRBV10-3 and TRBJ2-7; 12 bases map to TRBD2. This CDR3 is built from 14 residues. Germline loops: CDR1 ENHRY, CDR2 SYGVKD. The trim removed 10 bases at V and 0 bases at J, leaving 4 bases unmatched. The CDR3 spells CANATSGSSYEQYF. CDR3 in DNA: TGTGCCAACGCGACTAGCGGGAGCTCCTACGAGCAGTACTTC.

This clonotype appeared many times. J is TRBJ2-1 and V is TRBV20-1, with D tentatively TRBD2 (5 bases). The V end was cut by 6 bases, the J end by 4 bases, with 13 bases between. CDR1 is DFQATT, CDR2 SNEGSKA, per germline (reference sequence). The CDR3 has 13 residues. CDR3 sequence: CSALGGQYNEQFF. CDR3 bases: TGCAGTGCCCTTGGCGGGCAATACAATGAGCAGTTCTTC.

This clonotype occurred a few times. V is TRBV12-3 or TRBV12-4 and J is TRBJ2-1; the match to TRBD1 covers 7 bases. Losses at the gene ends were 3 bases for V and 9 bases for J; bases not matched to a gene: 5. The CDR3 extends over 13 amino acids. Written as DNA, the CDR3 is TGTGCCAGCAGTTTCTTACAGGGGAGTGAGCAGTTCTTC. It is translated as CASSFLQGSEQFF.

This clonotype was recorded a few times. The rearrangement joins TRBV7-6 to TRBJ1-1; the D gene is possibly TRBD1 (6 bases). This CDR3 has 15 amino acids. V was clipped by 2 bases and J by 5 bases, with 15 bases between them. Per germline, CDR1 SGHVS and CDR2 FNYEAQ. The CDR3 reads CASSLWGAAGTEAFF. As DNA, the CDR3 is TGTGCCAGCAGCTTATGGGGGGCGGCAGGGACTGAAGCTTTCTTT.

There are a few counts of this clonotype. V gene TRBV7-9 combines with J gene TRBJ2-2; D is ambiguous. CDR1 and CDR2 (germline): SEHNR, FQNEAQ (reference sequence). The CDR3 loop spans 13 amino acids. V dropped 4 bases and J dropped 5 bases, with 8 bases sitting between them. In nucleotides, the CDR3 is TGTGCCAGCAGCTCCACAGTAACCGGGGAGCTGTTTTTT. It specifies CASSSTVTGELFF.

The rearrangement joins TRBV29-1 to TRBJ1-2; D uncertain. With 5 bases removed from V and 6 bases from J, the gap between germline ends came to 13 bases. The CDR3 is made up of 12 amino acids. Germline lookup yields CDR1 SQVTM and CDR2 ANQGSEA. The chain's CDR3 is CSVPGLGNGYTF. The CDR3 DNA follows: TGCAGCGTTCCGGGCCTGGGGAATGGCTACACCTTC.

The gene calls are TRBV12-3 or TRBV12-4 and TRBJ2-1, with TRBD1 identical over 7 bases. Trimming cost V 6 bases and J 0 bases; bases outside gene matches: 11. This CDR3 contains 17 residues. As DNA, the CDR3 is TGTGCCAGCAGGAACGACAGGGCCGAGAGCTCCTACAATGAGCAGTTCTTC. Protein sequence: CASRNDRAESSYNEQFF.

Only a few counts were recorded for this clonotype. The rearrangement uses TRBV6-1 and TRBJ2-2; D is possibly TRBD2 (7 bases). V shed 10 bases and J shed 4 bases, with 19 bases lying between them. This CDR3 region has 15 residues. Germline values: CDR1 MNHNS, CDR2 SASEGT. This chain's CDR3 is CATSSIGGRTGELFF. CDR3 nucleotides: TGTGCCACCTCATCAATCGGGGGGCGCACCGGGGAGCTGTTTTTT.

This clonotype appeared a few times. The chain employs TRBV5-1 and TRBJ1-1; no reliable D call. The CDR3 is 13 amino acids. Germline-derived CDR1 and CDR2 are SGHRS and YFSETQ. Trimming left V 7 bases short and J 5 bases short, with 15 bases between. The CDR3 DNA sequence: TGCGCCAGCGCCTCCCGGGTTCGGACTGAAGCTTTCTTT. Its translation is CASASRVRTEAFF.

This clonotype was detected a few times. This rearrangement joins TRBV7-9 to TRBJ2-2; D is perhaps TRBD2 (6 bases). CDR1 and CDR2 from the germline V gene are SEHNR and FQNEAQ (reference sequence). V was trimmed by 3 bases and J by 14 bases, leaving 10 bases between them. The CDR3 sequence is 11 residues long. The CDR3 DNA reads as TGTGCCAGCAGCTTGAGCGGGTACCTGTTTTTT. Its protein product is CASSLSGYLFF.

The chain carries TRBV12-3 or TRBV12-4 and TRBJ2-1; D gene ambiguous. This CDR3 is 13 amino acids long. Between the trimmed V and J ends, which lost 3 bases and 7 bases, there was a span of 10 bases. CDR3 sequence: CASSFLQANEQFF. As DNA, the CDR3 is TGTGCCAGCAGTTTCCTTCAGGCAAATGAGCAGTTCTTC.

There are a few counts of this clonotype. The chain is built from TRBV12-3 or TRBV12-4 and TRBJ1-1, with D maybe TRBD1 (6 bases). This CDR3 is built from 13 residues. Trimming removed 6 bases at V and 3 bases at J, with 11 bases between. The CDR3 nucleotides are TGTGCCAGCAGAAATACAGGGCACACTGAAGCTTTCTTT. It codes for CASRNTGHTEAFF.

V gene TRBV11-2 combines with J gene TRBJ1-1; 7 bases align to TRBD1. There are 15 residues in the CDR3. V dropped 5 bases and J dropped 6; count of bases not matched to a gene: 12. Germline V gene lookup returns CDR1 SGHAT and CDR2 FQNNGV. CDR3 amino acids: CASSGYAGGTAEAFF. The CDR3 nucleotides are TGTGCCAGCAGCGGATATGCGGGAGGGACAGCTGAAGCTTTCTTT. The complete variable domain, with remaining parts taken from reference TRBV11-2 and TRBJ1-1, reads EAGVAQSPRYKIIEKRQSVAFWCNPISGHATLYWYQQILGQGPKLLIQFQNNGVVDDSQLPKDRFSAERLKGVDSTLKIQPAKLEDSAVYLCASSGYAGGTAEAFFGQGTRLTVV.

The gene calls are TRBV7-2 and TRBJ2-7, with D possibly matching TRBD1 (5 bases). The CDR3 length is 12 residues. V lost 3 bases and J 7 bases, leaving 10 bases between the germline ends. Germline values: CDR1 SGHTA, CDR2 FQGNSA. This chain's CDR3 is CASSLGNREQYF. DNA for the CDR3: TGTGCCAGCAGCTTGGGAAACAGGGAGCAGTACTTC.

This clonotype turned up a few times. The rearrangement joins TRBV7-3 to TRBJ2-3; D may be TRBD1 or TRBD2 (7 bases each). V lost 2 bases, J lost 4 bases, and 28 bases lay in between. The CDR3 runs 20 residues. The germline V gene encodes CDR1 SGHTA and CDR2 FQGTGA. This chain's CDR3 is CASSLGPGGGRLGSADTQYF. The CDR3, as DNA: TGTGCCAGCAGCTTAGGTCCAGGGGGGGGCCGTCTAGGGTCCGCAGATACGCAGTATTTT.

The chain is built from TRBV19 and TRBJ2-7; perhaps TRBD2 as D (5 bases). V shed 0 bases and J shed 6 bases, with 6 bases lying between them. Germline CDR1 LNHDA, CDR2 SQIVND (reference sequence). This CDR3 has 12 residues. This chain's CDR3 is CASSIDRGEQYF. The CDR3 nucleotides are TGTGCCAGTAGTATAGATCGGGGCGAGCAGTACTTC.

This clonotype was picked up a small number of times. This sequence joins TRBV10-3 and TRBJ2-3; 8 bases match TRBD2. With 6 bases clipped from V and 2 bases from J, the junction kept 7 bases outside the gene matches. In germline, CDR1 is ENHRY, CDR2 SYGVKD. The CDR3 has 15 amino acids. CDR3 bases: TGTGCCATCAGACGGCTAGCGGGCCTCACAGATACGCAGTATTTT. Translating gives CAIRRLAGLTDTQYF.

A few counts support this clonotype. V gene TRBV20-1 combines with J gene TRBJ2-1, with D perhaps TRBD2 (7 bases). The CDR3 is made up of 15 amino acids. Germline V gene lookup returns CDR1 DFQATT and CDR2 SNEGSKA (reference sequence). Trimming pared 0 bases from V and 7 bases from J, leaving 16 bases between. The CDR3 sequence is CSARDNRGAGNEQFF. CDR3 DNA: TGCAGTGCTAGAGATAACCGGGGGGCGGGGAATGAGCAGTTCTTC.